Listed below are T cell receptor beta chains from one sample, sequenced in a study of regulatory T cells in long-lasting Graves disease. TCRdb called the multiplex PCR reads again in MiXCR, with one record for every CDR3 protein. Seen here are 300,000 to 400,000 distinct CDR3 sequences, less than 20% observed once, and the top ten hold about 29%. The source was peripheral blood mononuclear cells (PBMCs), collected when the disease was refractory, from a patient treated with antithyroid drugs. Source of these receptors: a female donor with Graves disease. CDR3s include the opening cysteine and the closing phenylalanine or tryptophan. D genes are given only for firm matches. Only part of the rows carry a size: once, few, many, or a class if the clone is expanded.

cdr3_nt cdr3_aa d_call j_call v_call clone_size
TGTGCCAGCAGCGTAAGGGAAGGGGGTTATTCACCCCTCCACTTT CASSVREGGYSPLHF - TRBJ1-6 TRBV9 few
TGCAGCGTTGAAGCGGGGGGGCCCGAGCAGTACTTC CSVEAGGPEQYF TRBD2 TRBJ2-7 TRBV29-1 many
TGTGCCAGCAGTTACTCGAGAGCCAGGGGTGATGGCTACACCTTC CASSYSRARGDGYTF - TRBJ1-2 TRBV6-5 many
TGTGCCATCAGTGAGTCCTTAGCCAAAAACATTCAGTACTTC CAISESLAKNIQYF - TRBJ2-4 TRBV28 -
TGTGCCAGCAGCGAGGGGAGCTCCTACGAGCAGTACTTC CASSEGSSYEQYF - TRBJ2-7 TRBV5-6 many
TGTGCCAGCAGCCTGCAGGGTTCGGGCTACACCTTC CASSLQGSGYTF - TRBJ1-2 TRBV3-1 few
TGTACCAGCAGCTTAGCCCCCGACAGTGCAACTAATGAAAAACTGCTTTTT CTSSLAPDSATNEKLLF - TRBJ1-4 TRBV7-9 -
TGCAGCGTTGTGCAGGGACGGGAGACCCAGTACTTC CSVVQGRETQYF - TRBJ2-5 TRBV29-1 many
TGTGCCAGCAGTTTATCGAGCAGGGGGTGGACTGAAGCTTTCTTT CASSLSSRGWTEAFF TRBD1 TRBJ1-1 TRBV27 -
TGCAGCGTTCGGGGAAACACTGAAGCTTTCTTT CSVRGNTEAFF - TRBJ1-1 TRBV29-1 few
TGTGCCAGCAGCCCTCCGGGGGCCCAGAACACTGAAGCTTTCTTT CASSPPGAQNTEAFF - TRBJ1-1 TRBV7-2 many